Shown below are 8 T cell receptor beta chains from a single sample sequenced in a study of T cell responses to AZD1222 COVID-19 vaccine. The table came from immunoSEQ multiplex PCR; TCRdb's copy has only in-frame clones and leaves some out. The top ten clones hold 5% to 5.5% of a sample with 120,000 to 150,000 clones, just over 85% of them seen once. Specimen: peripheral blood, collected 28 days after the second AZD1222 dose. Receptors were obtained from an adult who received the AZD1222 COVID-19 vaccine.

V is TRBV2 and J is TRBJ1-4; no reliable D call. This CDR3 contains 14 residues. With 6 bases removed from V and 3 bases from J, the gap between germline ends came to 11 bases. CDR1 and CDR2 (germline): SNHLY, FYNNEI. The CDR3 spells CASRAGSSNEKLFF. The CDR3 DNA reads TGTGCCAGCAGAGCCGGGAGTTCTAATGAAAAACTGTTTTTT.

This chain links TRBV5-1 with TRBJ1-4, with D perhaps matching TRBD1 (5 bases). The length of the CDR3 is 16 residues. Trimming removed 4 bases from V and 2 bases from J, with 15 bases in between. Germline CDR1 is SGHRS and CDR2 is YFSETQ. The CDR3 reads CASSHTGGVTNEKLFF. In DNA, the CDR3 is TGCGCCAGCAGCCATACCGGGGGAGTGACTAATGAAAAACTGTTTTTT. Full variable domain (rest looked up from reference TRBV5-1 and TRBJ1-4): KAGVTQTPRYLIKTRGQQVTLSCSPISGHRSVSWYQQTPGQGLQFLFEYFSETQRNKGNFPGRFSGRQFSNSRSEMNVSTLELGDSALYLCASSHTGGVTNEKLFFGSGTQLSVL.

The J gene is TRBJ2-3, the V gene TRBV11-3; D might be TRBD2 (5 bases). The CDR3 is made up of 13 amino acids. V shed 1 base and J shed 6 bases, with 8 bases lying between them. CDR1 is SGHNT and CDR2 is YENEEA in the germline V gene. The CDR3 spells CASSLGTGDTQYF. The DNA for the CDR3 is TGTGCCAGCAGCTTAGGGACTGGGGATACGCAGTATTTT.

This clone was recorded once. The chain is built from TRBV5-1 and TRBJ1-2, with D uncertain. This CDR3 is built from 13 residues. Between the trimmed V and J ends, which lost 5 bases and 6 bases, there was a span of 14 bases. Germline CDR1 and CDR2: SGHRS and YFSETQ. CDR3 in amino acids: CASRREVFDGYTF. The CDR3 region has the DNA TGCGCCAGCAGAAGGGAAGTATTTGATGGCTACACCTTC.

V gene TRBV28 combines with J gene TRBJ1-5, with no clear D. Looked up from germline, CDR1 is MDHEN and CDR2 is SYDVKM. V was shortened by 2 bases and J by 4 bases, with 9 bases between the two germline ends. This CDR3 is built from 14 residues. The CDR3 here is CASSLGFGNQPQHF. DNA of the CDR3: TGTGCCAGCAGTTTAGGGTTTGGTAATCAGCCCCAGCATTTT.

V and J are TRBV11-2 and TRBJ1-1; D is undetermined. The CDR3 is 14 amino acids. V was trimmed by 1 base and J by 4 bases, leaving 10 bases between them. Germline V gives CDR1 SGHAT, CDR2 FQNNGV. The DNA of the CDR3 is TGTGCCAGCAGCTTAGTTGGGGTAGGCACTGAAGCTTTCTTT. Translated: CASSLVGVGTEAFF.

The chain links TRBV10-3 to TRBJ2-1, with no clear D. Germline V gives CDR1 ENHRY, CDR2 SYGVKD. The ends were cut back, 8 bases at V and 8 bases at J, with 4 bases in the middle. The CDR3 runs 9 residues. CDR3 DNA sequence: TGTGCCATCGGGTATGAGCAGTTCTTC. The encoded protein is CAIGYEQFF.

This clone is a singleton in its sample. The chain couples TRBV7-9 to TRBJ2-3, with a possible D match to TRBD1 (5 bases). CDR1 is SEHNR and CDR2 is FQNEAQ in the germline V gene (reference sequence). Deletions cut 1 base from V and 4 bases from J, with 9 bases between. The CDR3 has 14 amino acids. CDR3 DNA: TGTGCCAGCAGCTTAGGACAGATCGCAGATACGCAGTATTTT. Residues: CASSLGQIADTQYF.